This T cell receptor (beta chain) was recovered during a study of response to subunit inactivated influenza vaccine. Via MiXCR, TCRdb re-called the RT-PCR reads, giving one row per CDR3 protein. The sample has roughly 760,000 distinct CDR3 sequences; approximately 22% are singletons. Overall study results and limits: Authors suggested seasonal influenza vaccinations each recruit few new T cells.

This CDR3 has 14 amino acids. V shed 3 bases and J shed 7 bases, with 10 bases lying between them. Per the germline V gene, CDR1 is ENHRY and CDR2 is SYGVKD. Remarks on this clonotype: Antigen specificity is unknown.

The material was PBMCs from blood, obtained 4 to 6 days after vaccination. The source is a man between 45 and 60 years old who received an inactivated influenza vaccine. This chain joins TRBV10-3 and TRBJ1-6, with D possibly being TRBD1 (5 bases). The CDR3 region has the DNA TGTGCCATCAGTGACGACGGGGCGAATTCACCCCTCCACTTT. Translation gives CAISDDGANSPLHF.